Each of the 18 T cell receptor beta chains below was sequenced from the same sample in a study of T cell responses to AZD1222 COVID-19 vaccine (dated by TCRdb to the early 2020s). The time point label corresponds to: baseline before first vaccination. The method behind the library was the immunoSEQ multiplex PCR assay. TCRdb retrieved this table from immuneACCESS and kept in-frame rearrangements only. Not all clones are present; in checked studies, unresolved V genes account for under half, and no reason is known for the remainder. The sample yields about 120,000 clones; more than 75% were counted once. The ten largest make up about 10% of the sample. The sequencing used peripheral blood, collected on day 0 of AZD1222 vaccination. These receptors originate from an adult in good health.

The chain uses TRBV29-1 and TRBJ2-1; 8 bases align to TRBD1. The J segment lost 3 bases and the V segment lost 6 bases, leaving 7 bases of the junction unmatched. The length of the CDR3 is 14 residues. Germline CDR1 and CDR2: SQVTM and ANQGSEA. This chain's CDR3 is CSVQGAGSYNEQFF. CDR3 nucleotide sequence: TGCAGCGTCCAGGGGGCTGGGAGCTACAATGAGCAGTTCTTC.

The genes are TRBV27 and TRBJ2-6, with D perhaps matching TRBD1 (5 bases). CDR3 length: 14 residues. From germline, CDR1 is MNHEY and CDR2 SMNVEV (reference sequence). V was trimmed by 5 bases and J by 1 base, leaving 6 bases between them. The CDR3 region is CASSQGSGANVLTF. The CDR3 DNA follows: TGTGCCAGCAGTCAGGGTTCTGGGGCCAACGTCCTGACTTTC. Full variable domain (rest looked up from reference TRBV27 and TRBJ2-6): EAQVTQNPRYLITVTGKKLTVTCSQNMNHEYMSWYRQDPGLGLRQIYYSMNVEVTDKGDVPEGYKVSRKEKRNFPLILESPSPNQTSLYFCASSQGSGANVLTFGAGSRLTVL.

The J gene is TRBJ1-1, the V gene TRBV5-4; no reliable D call. The CDR3 is 13 residues long. Per germline, CDR1 SGHNT and CDR2 YYREEE (reference sequence). V shed 2 bases and J shed 2 bases, with 7 bases lying between them. The CDR3 DNA reads as TGTGCCAGCAGCTTAACGGAAAACACTGAAGCTTTCTTT. This sequence encodes CASSLTENTEAFF.

The rearrangement uses TRBV30 and TRBJ1-3, with D possibly being TRBD1 (5 bases). Trimming took off 0 bases at V and 0 bases at J, with 12 bases between the two ends. The CDR3 loop spans 16 amino acids. CDR1 and CDR2 (germline): GTSNPN, SVGIG (reference sequence). CDR3 amino acids: CAWSVGTHSSGNTIYF. In DNA form, the CDR3 reads TGTGCCTGGAGTGTAGGGACTCACAGCTCTGGAAACACCATATATTTT.

J is TRBJ2-7 and V is TRBV9; possible D gene TRBD2, 6 bases. This CDR3 has 14 residues. The germline V and J ends were trimmed by 0 bases and 4 bases, with 11 bases remaining between them. Germline V gives CDR1 SGDLS, CDR2 YYNGEE. DNA for the CDR3: TGTGCCAGCAGCGTAGAGGCGGGATGGTACGAGCAGTACTTC. Encoded protein: CASSVEAGWYEQYF. Full variable domain (rest looked up from reference TRBV9 and TRBJ2-7): DSGVTQTPKHLITATGQRVTLRCSPRSGDLSVYWYQQSLDQGLQFLIQYYNGEERAKGNILERFSAQQFPDLHSELNLSSLELGDSALYFCASSVEAGWYEQYFGPGTRLTVT.

The chain couples TRBV18 to TRBJ2-1; 8 nucleotides match TRBD1. The CDR3 sequence is 14 residues long. Looked up from germline, CDR1 is KGHSH and CDR2 is LQKENI. The J segment lost 8 bases and the V segment lost 3 bases, leaving 6 bases of the junction unmatched. DNA for the CDR3: TGTGCCAGCTCACCCGGACAGGGCTGGTATGAGCAGTTCTTC. It translates to CASSPGQGWYEQFF.

This chain links TRBV4-1 with TRBJ2-3; 14 bases align to TRBD2. J was trimmed by 3 bases and V by 3 bases; bases with no gene match: 11. Germline V lookup: CDR1 MGHRA, CDR2 YSYEKL. The CDR3 is 19 residues long. CDR3 nucleotides: TGCGCCAGCAGCCACCCACCGGGACTAGCGGGAGTTCGTACAGATACGCAGTATTTT. It yields the protein CASSHPPGLAGVRTDTQYF.

This clone is a singleton in its sample. The chain has TRBV30 and TRBJ2-3, with 13 bases lining up with TRBD2. V shed 1 base and J 4 bases; nucleotides not matched to a gene: 5. Germline CDR1 and CDR2: GTSNPN and SVGIG (reference sequence). The CDR3 is 16 residues long. CDR3 nucleotides: TGTGCCTGGAGTGCCCTACTAGCGGGGGGGCCAGATACGCAGTATTTT. This translates into CAWSALLAGGPDTQYF.

The V and J genes are TRBV7-9 and TRBJ1-1, with D tentatively TRBD1 (6 bases). The CDR3 consists of 14 residues. Per germline, CDR1 SEHNR and CDR2 FQNEAQ (reference sequence). Deletions cut 5 bases from V and 1 base from J, with 11 bases between. This CDR3 reads CASSKTGENTEAFF. The CDR3 DNA reads as TGTGCCAGCAGCAAGACAGGAGAGAACACTGAAGCTTTCTTT.

J is TRBJ2-7 and V is TRBV20-1; 7 bases align to TRBD1. J was trimmed by 6 bases and V by 6 bases; bases with no gene match: 5. Germline V gene lookup returns CDR1 DFQATT and CDR2 SNEGSKA (reference sequence). This CDR3 contains 11 residues. The CDR3 protein is CSAKGQFEQYF. The CDR3 DNA reads as TGCAGTGCCAAGGGACAGTTCGAGCAGTACTTC.

This rearrangement joins TRBV30 to TRBJ1-2, with D tentatively TRBD1 (5 bases). The CDR3 is 16 residues long. Between the trimmed V and J ends, which lost 1 base and 1 base, there was a span of 16 bases. Germline CDR1 and CDR2: GTSNPN and SVGIG (reference sequence). The DNA of the CDR3 is TGTGCCTGGAGTGACCCGTATAGGCAGGGTAACTATGGCTACACCTTC. It codes for CAWSDPYRQGNYGYTF. The full variable domain, with the rest looked up from reference TRBV30 and TRBJ1-2, is SQTIHQWPATLVQPVGSPLSLECTVEGTSNPNLYWYRQAAGRGLQLLFYSVGIGQISSEVPQNLSASRPQDRQFILSSKKLLLSDSGFYLCAWSDPYRQGNYGYTFGSGTRLTVV.

The chain recombines TRBV7-8 with TRBJ2-3; no clear D gene. The CDR3 has 15 amino acids. CDR1 is SGHVS, CDR2 FQNEAQ, per germline. V was shortened by 2 bases and J by 2 bases, with 11 bases between the two germline ends. The CDR3 loop is CASSLNTPHTDTQYF. The CDR3 DNA reads as TGTGCCAGCAGCTTAAACACGCCACACACAGATACGCAGTATTTT.

The V gene is TRBV19, the J gene TRBJ1-2, with D perhaps TRBD1 (6 bases). Germline V gene data show CDR1 as LNHDA and CDR2 as SQIVND (reference sequence). The germline V and J ends were trimmed by 9 bases and 2 bases, with 34 bases remaining between them. The CDR3 extends over 20 amino acids. This CDR3 reads CASLHSLVDRRKTLNYGYTF. The CDR3 nucleotides read TGTGCCAGCCTTCATTCGTTGGTGGACAGAAGAAAGACCTTAAACTATGGCTACACCTTC. Together with reference TRBV19 and TRBJ1-2, the CDR3 gives the full variable domain: DGGITQSPKYLFRKEGQNVTLSCEQNLNHDAMYWYRQDPGQGLRLIYYSQIVNDFQKGDIAEGYSVSREKKESFPLTVTSAQKNPTAFYLCASLHSLVDRRKTLNYGYTFGSGTRLTVV.

V usage is TRBV7-8 and J usage is TRBJ1-2; the D is unclear. The germline V and J ends were trimmed by 5 bases and 2 bases, with 15 bases remaining between them. The CDR3 has 15 residues. From germline, CDR1 is SGHVS and CDR2 FQNEAQ. CDR3 amino acids: CASSPSRAGNYGYTF. The CDR3 nucleotides read TGTGCCAGCAGCCCCTCGCGGGCGGGAAACTATGGCTACACCTTC.

V and J are TRBV27 and TRBJ1-2; 7 bases align to TRBD1. The CDR3 is made up of 14 amino acids. V gave up 3 bases and J gave up 4 bases; unmatched junction bases: 5. Germline values: CDR1 MNHEY, CDR2 SMNVEV (reference sequence). CDR3 amino acids: CASSFQGDGYGYTF. The CDR3 DNA reads TGTGCCAGCAGTTTTCAGGGGGATGGCTATGGCTACACCTTC.

This rearrangement joins TRBV27 to TRBJ1-2; the match to TRBD1 covers 7 bases. Germline V gene lookup returns CDR1 MNHEY and CDR2 SMNVEV (reference sequence). Germline trimming cut 6 bases from V and 5 bases from J; bases unmatched to any gene: 9. The CDR3 has 14 residues. The CDR3 protein is CASSVPGQPYGYTF. CDR3 in DNA: TGTGCCAGCAGCGTACCGGGACAGCCGTATGGCTACACCTTC.

The chain joins TRBV5-1 to TRBJ2-3, with D perhaps matching TRBD2 (7 bases). Trimming took 4 bases from V and 0 from J, leaving 12 bases between them. The CDR3 consists of 15 residues. The germline CDR1 and CDR2 sequences are SGHRS and YFSETQ. CDR3 sequence reads: CASSPGGGSTDTQYF. CDR3 in DNA: TGCGCCAGCAGCCCGGGGGGCGGGAGCACAGATACGCAGTATTTT.

The J gene is TRBJ1-5, the V gene TRBV27, with D possibly being TRBD1 (5 bases). V lost 7 bases, J lost 1 base, and 17 bases lay in between. CDR1 MNHEY and CDR2 SMNVEV come from the germline V gene (reference sequence). The CDR3 contains 16 residues. The CDR3 DNA sequence: TGTGCCAGCAAACCCCAGGGTGGATTAAGCAATCAGCCCCAGCATTTT. Protein sequence: CASKPQGGLSNQPQHF.